The subject of this entry is one TCR beta chain. From germline, CDR1 is MGHDK and CDR2 SYGVNS. The germline V and J ends were trimmed by 3 bases and 1 base, with 11 bases remaining between them. This CDR3 spans 15 amino acids. The sample is drawn from a study of OX40 agonist ivuxolimab in advanced cancers. In the study overall: Among those enrolled, mean age was approximately 62 years (range roughly 23 to 85) and approximately 80% were male. The eligibility criteria allowed prior anti-PD-1, anti-PD-L1 or anti-CTLA-4 therapy, and approximately 38% had some.

The repertoire was sequenced with immunoSEQ multiplex PCR; TCRdb's copy has only in-frame clones and lacks some. Seen here are around 65,000 clones, nearly 90% observed once, and the top ten hold roughly 5.1%. The sequence came from an adult with an advanced solid tumor such as melanoma, head and neck, liver or kidney cancer. The V call is TRBV25-1, the J call TRBJ2-3, with D unresolved. Sequencing used CD4+ or CD8+ T cells sorted from blood, obtained in a trial of the OX40 agonist ivuxolimab. The CDR3 reads CASSDALWGTDTQYF. DNA for the CDR3: TGTGCCAGCAGTGATGCCCTCTGGGGCACAGATACGCAGTATTTT.